This TCR beta chain was sequenced during a study of blood T cell repertoires in COVID-19. Whole-study context: The United States, Italy and Spain were the sources of the acute and convalescent COVID-19 samples. From T cells, B-cell-depleted T cells, or PBMCs came the material, which was cDNA or gDNA.

Trimming took off 1 base at V and 0 bases at J, with 9 bases between the two ends. CDR3 length equals 15 residues. CDR1 and CDR2 from the germline V gene are MGHRA and YSYEKL. In this sample, this clone turned up once. Per the study methods: Estimates of nucleated cell counts were drawn from the amplification of reference gene primers. The assay was immunoSEQ multiplex PCR, and TCRdb's table has in-frame clones only and misses some. For V, J and clone size, that table is used; D and trimming come from the DNA. The profile covers roughly 140,000 clones, with around 87% appearing a single time and less than 4.5% taken by the ten largest.

The sequence derives from a woman aged 60-75 years with active or convalescent COVID-19. The material sequenced was peripheral blood. The V and J genes are TRBV4-1 and TRBJ1-2, with D hard to call. The CDR3 DNA sequence: TGCGCCAGCAGCCAAGTGCCCGGGGCTAACTATGGCTACACCTTC. Translated: CASSQVPGANYGYTF.